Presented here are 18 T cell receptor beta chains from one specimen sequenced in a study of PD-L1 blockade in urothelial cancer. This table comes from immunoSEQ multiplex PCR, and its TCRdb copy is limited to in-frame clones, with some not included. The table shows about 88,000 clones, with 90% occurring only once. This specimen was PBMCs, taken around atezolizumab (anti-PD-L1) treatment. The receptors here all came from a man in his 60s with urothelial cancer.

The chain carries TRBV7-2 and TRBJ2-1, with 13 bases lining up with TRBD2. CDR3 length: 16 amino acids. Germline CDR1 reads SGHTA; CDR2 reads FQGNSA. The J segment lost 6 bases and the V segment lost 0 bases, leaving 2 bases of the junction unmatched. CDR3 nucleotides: TGTGCCAGCAGCTTAGCCGGGACTAGCGGGACCAATGAGCAGTTCTTC. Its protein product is CASSLAGTSGTNEQFF.

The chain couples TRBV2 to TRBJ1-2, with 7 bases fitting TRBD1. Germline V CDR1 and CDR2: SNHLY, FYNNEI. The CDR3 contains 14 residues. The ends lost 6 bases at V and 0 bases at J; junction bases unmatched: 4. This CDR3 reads CASRATGSNYGYTF. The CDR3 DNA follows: TGTGCCAGCAGAGCGACAGGGTCTAACTATGGCTACACCTTC.

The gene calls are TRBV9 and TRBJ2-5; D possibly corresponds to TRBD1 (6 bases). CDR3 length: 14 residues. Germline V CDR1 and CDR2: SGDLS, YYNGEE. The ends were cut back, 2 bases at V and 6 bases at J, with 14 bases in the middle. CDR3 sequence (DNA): TGTGCCAGCAGCGTTGGTCAGGGGATTAAGACCCAGTACTTC. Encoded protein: CASSVGQGIKTQYF.

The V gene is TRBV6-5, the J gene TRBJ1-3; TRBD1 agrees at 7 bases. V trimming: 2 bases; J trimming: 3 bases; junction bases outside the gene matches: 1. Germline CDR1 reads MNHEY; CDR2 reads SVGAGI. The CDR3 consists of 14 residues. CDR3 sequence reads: CASSYGDSGNTIYF. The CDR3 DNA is TGTGCCAGCAGTTACGGGGACAGTGGAAACACCATATATTTT.

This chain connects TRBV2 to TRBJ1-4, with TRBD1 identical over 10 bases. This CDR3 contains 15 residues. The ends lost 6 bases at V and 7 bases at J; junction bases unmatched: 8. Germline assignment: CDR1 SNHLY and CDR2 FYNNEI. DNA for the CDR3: TGTGCCAGCAGGCCAGCCCGGACAGGGGGTGAAAAACTGTTTTTT. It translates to CASRPARTGGEKLFF.

CDR3 in amino acids: CASSLSGANTGELFF. CDR3 coding DNA: TGCGCCAGCAGCTTGTCAGGGGCTAACACCGGGGAGCTGTTTTTT. V is TRBV5-1 and J is TRBJ2-2; TRBD1 might be the D (6 bases). Trimming removed 1 base at V and 2 bases at J, with 9 bases between. This CDR3 has 15 amino acids. Germline assignment: CDR1 SGHRS and CDR2 YFSETQ.

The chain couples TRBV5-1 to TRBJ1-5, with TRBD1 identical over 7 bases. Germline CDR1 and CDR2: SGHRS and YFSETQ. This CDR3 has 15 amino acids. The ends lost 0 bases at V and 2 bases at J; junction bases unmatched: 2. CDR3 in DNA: TGCGCCAGCAGCTTGGAGGGGGCCGGCAATCAGCCCCAGCATTTT. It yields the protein CASSLEGAGNQPQHF.

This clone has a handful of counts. The CDR3 is CATVGGQGYGYTF. As DNA, the CDR3 is TGTGCCACAGTGGGGGGACAGGGTTACGGCTACACCTTC. The chain is built from TRBV10-3 and TRBJ1-2, with 9 bases aligning to TRBD1. This CDR3 is 13 amino acids long. CDR1 is ENHRY, CDR2 SYGVKD, per germline. V gave up 10 bases and J gave up 8 bases; unmatched junction bases: 11.

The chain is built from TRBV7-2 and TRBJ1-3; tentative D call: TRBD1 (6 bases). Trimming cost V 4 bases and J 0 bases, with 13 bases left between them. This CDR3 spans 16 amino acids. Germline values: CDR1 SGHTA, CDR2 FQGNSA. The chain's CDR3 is CASSSPPDSSGNTIYF. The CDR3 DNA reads TGTGCCAGCAGCTCGCCCCCGGACAGCTCTGGAAACACCATATATTTT.

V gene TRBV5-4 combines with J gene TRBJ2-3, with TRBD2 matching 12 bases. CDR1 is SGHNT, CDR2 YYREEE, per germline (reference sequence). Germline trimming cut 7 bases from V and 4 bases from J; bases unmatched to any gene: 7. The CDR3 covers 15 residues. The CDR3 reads CASGKTSGSADTQYF. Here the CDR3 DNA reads TGTGCCAGCGGCAAGACTAGCGGGAGCGCAGATACGCAGTATTTT.

The CDR3 sequence: CSVVFSMGETQYF. As DNA, the CDR3 is TGCAGCGTTGTTTTTAGCATGGGAGAGACCCAGTACTTC. The chain is built from TRBV29-1 and TRBJ2-5; D not resolved. CDR1 SQVTM and CDR2 ANQGSEA come from the germline V gene. The V gene lost 4 bases and the J gene lost 4 bases, with 13 bases spanning the gap. The CDR3 is made up of 13 amino acids.

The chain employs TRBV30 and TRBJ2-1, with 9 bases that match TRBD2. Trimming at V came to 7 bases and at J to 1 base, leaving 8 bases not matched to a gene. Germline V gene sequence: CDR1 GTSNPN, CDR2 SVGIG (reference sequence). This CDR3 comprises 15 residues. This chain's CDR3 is CALSPGLASYNEQFF. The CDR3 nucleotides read TGTGCCTTGAGCCCGGGACTAGCATCCTACAATGAGCAGTTCTTC.

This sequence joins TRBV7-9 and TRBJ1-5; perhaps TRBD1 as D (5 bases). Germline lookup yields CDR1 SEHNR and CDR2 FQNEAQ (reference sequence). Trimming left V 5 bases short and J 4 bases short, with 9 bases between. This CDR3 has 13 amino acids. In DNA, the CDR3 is TGTGCCAGCAGCCGGGGGGGGAATCAGCCCCAGCATTTT. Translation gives CASSRGGNQPQHF.

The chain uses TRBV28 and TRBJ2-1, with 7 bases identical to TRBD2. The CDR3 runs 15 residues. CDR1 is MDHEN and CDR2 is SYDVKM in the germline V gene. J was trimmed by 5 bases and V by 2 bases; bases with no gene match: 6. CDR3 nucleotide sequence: TGTGCCAGCAGTTTAGCGGCTAGCGGAAACAATGAGCAGTTCTTC. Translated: CASSLAASGNNEQFF.

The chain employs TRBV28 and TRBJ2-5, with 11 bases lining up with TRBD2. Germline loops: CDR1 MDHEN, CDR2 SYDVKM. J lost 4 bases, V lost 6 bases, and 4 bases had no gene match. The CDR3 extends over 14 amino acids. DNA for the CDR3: TGTGCCAGCAGAACTAGCGGGAGTGGAGAGACCCAGTACTTC. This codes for CASRTSGSGETQYF.

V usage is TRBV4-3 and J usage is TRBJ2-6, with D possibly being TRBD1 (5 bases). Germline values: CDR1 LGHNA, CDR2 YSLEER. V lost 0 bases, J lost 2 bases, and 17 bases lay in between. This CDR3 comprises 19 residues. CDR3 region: CASSQDPTGLVAGANVLTF. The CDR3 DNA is TGCGCCAGCAGCCAAGACCCCACAGGCCTAGTGGCTGGGGCCAACGTCCTGACTTTC.

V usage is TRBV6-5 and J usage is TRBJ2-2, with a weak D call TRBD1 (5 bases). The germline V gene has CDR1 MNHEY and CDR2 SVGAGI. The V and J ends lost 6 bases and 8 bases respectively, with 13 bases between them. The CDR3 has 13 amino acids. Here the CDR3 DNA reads TGTGCCAGCAGGCTACTCAGGGCGGGGGAGCTGTTTTTT. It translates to CASRLLRAGELFF.

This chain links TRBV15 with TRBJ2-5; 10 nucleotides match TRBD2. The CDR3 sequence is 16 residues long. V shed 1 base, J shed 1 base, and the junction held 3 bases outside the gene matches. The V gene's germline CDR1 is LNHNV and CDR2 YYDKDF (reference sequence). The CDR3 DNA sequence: TGTGCCACCAGCAGAGCGGCTAGCGGGAGCCAAGAGACCCAGTACTTC. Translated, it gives CATSRAASGSQETQYF.